This T cell receptor (beta chain) was recorded in a study of T cell responses to AZD1222 COVID-19 vaccine listed by TCRdb under 2021. In terms of the full investigation: A total of 233 trial participants underwent TCR sequencing, of whom roughly 210 received two doses of AZD1222 and approximately 25 received two doses of the MenACWY control vaccine. Trial participants were enrolled by age into 18-55, 56-69 and 70-plus year subgroups, with roughly 150, 30 and 60 TCR-sequenced participants respectively. The full study reports these points: After two AZD1222 doses, spike-specific TCR breadth and depth were significantly higher than at day 0 and than in MenACWY recipients. CD4 TCRs associated with the vaccine covered the entire spike protein, and the dominant responses were in regions 160-218 and 743-854. The 56-69-year group was small, and its depth increase did not reach significance, likely because of low power. Because no samples from the day 14 peak response were available, repertoires could be characterized only after the peak T cell response. Conclusions about previously exposed vaccinees are limited, since just five to seven AZD1222 recipients were seropositive for SARS-CoV-2 at baseline. Participants were mostly white British and included more females than males, and it was suggested by the authors that clonal diversity may have been underestimated. Reportedly, close to half of the unique spike-specific TCRs recognized epitopes lying outside the regions that are mutated in the B.1.351 and B.1.1.7 variants.

The CDR3 regions of human TCRbeta chains were analyzed by immunosequencing. As for how the authors treated the data: TCRs in the repertoires were compared against a reference library of SARS-CoV-2-specific TCRs that had been generated with the MIRA antigen-specificity platform. Breadth was defined as the fraction of unique TCRs that were SARS-CoV-2-associated, and depth was defined as the fraction of total T cells that were SARS-CoV-2-associated. Using the MIRA data, each spike-specific TCR was mapped to the spike region that the TCR reacts to and placed in a CD4 or CD8 class. Log10-transformed breadth and depth values were compared by one-way ANOVA with Sidak's multiple comparisons tests. TCRdb stores this immuneACCESS table with in-frame sequences only. Part of the clones is absent; in the studies checked, under half of the shortfall reflects unresolved V genes, and no reason is known for the rest. V, J and clone size are those of that table, while D and trimming were read from the DNA. The sample yields 35,000 to 50,000 clones; over 75% were counted once. The ten top clones hold roughly 20% of the sample.

The CDR3 starts with the cysteine, ends with the phenylalanine, and has 14 residues. Solely the CDR3 DNA is kept, with 42 bases framed from the first base. The V and J ends are trimmed by 1 base and 6 bases, leaving 7 bases between them. CDR1 and CDR2 were assigned from the germline V gene as SGHTA and FQGNSA. This clone was counted a few times. Its antigen has not been determined. One base away there is no much larger clone; base qualities are not given. The label giving this sample's time point can be read as: about 28 days (+/-7) after the second vaccine dose. In light of the paper, this sample's treatment or condition label describes: meningococcal conjugate vaccine given as trial control. Vaccinee samples were obtained from the UK trials COV001 and COV002, which included a single-blind randomized controlled phase 2/3 trial of AZD1222 (ChAdOx1 nCoV-19) in healthy adults. Trial participant PBMC samples were collected at day 0 and day 28 after the second dose for TCRbeta chain sequencing.

The origin of this receptor is an adult who received the MenACWY meningococcal vaccine as a control. The sample was peripheral blood, taken 28 days after the second dose of the MenACWY control vaccine. This receptor chain uses TRBV7-2 and TRBJ1-6, with the D gene not confidently named. The CDR3 amino acid sequence is: CASSLVTGNSPLHF. The nucleotides read TGTGCCAGCAGCTTAGTTACGGGTAATTCACCCCTCCACTTT.